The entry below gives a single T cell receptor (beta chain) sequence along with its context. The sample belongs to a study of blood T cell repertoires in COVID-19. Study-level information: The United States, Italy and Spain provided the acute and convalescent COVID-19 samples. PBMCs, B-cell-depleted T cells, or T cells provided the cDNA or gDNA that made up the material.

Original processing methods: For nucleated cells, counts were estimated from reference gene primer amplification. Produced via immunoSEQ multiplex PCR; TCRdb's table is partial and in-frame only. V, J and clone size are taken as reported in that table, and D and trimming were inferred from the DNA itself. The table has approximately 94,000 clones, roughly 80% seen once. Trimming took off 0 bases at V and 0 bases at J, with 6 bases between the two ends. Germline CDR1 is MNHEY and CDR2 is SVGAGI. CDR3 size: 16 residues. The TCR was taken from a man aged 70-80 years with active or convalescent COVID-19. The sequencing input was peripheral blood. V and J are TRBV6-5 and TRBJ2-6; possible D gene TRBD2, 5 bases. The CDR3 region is CASSYSSGSGANVLTF. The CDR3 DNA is TGTGCCAGCAGTTACTCGAGCGGCTCTGGGGCCAACGTCCTGACTTTC.